What follows are 20 T cell receptor beta chains derived from one specimen sequenced in a study of blood T cell repertoires in COVID-19. Repertoires were generated with immunoSEQ multiplex PCR, while TCRdb's copy carries only in-frame clones and drops some. This table holds about 330,000 clones, roughly 87% found once. The sequencing sample was made of peripheral blood. Receptors originate from a man aged 30-40 years with COVID-19, enrolled during active disease.

The chain carries TRBV27 and TRBJ2-1; D possibly corresponds to TRBD1 (6 bases). Germline V CDR1 and CDR2: MNHEY, SMNVEV (reference sequence). V shed 0 bases and J shed 3 bases, with 12 bases lying between them. The CDR3 spans 16 residues. The CDR3 region has the DNA TGTGCCAGCAGTTTATCGGCAGGGGTGGTCTACAATGAGCAGTTCTTC. Translating it yields CASSLSAGVVYNEQFF.

The chain recombines TRBV19 with TRBJ1-2, with 7 bases lining up with TRBD1. The V segment lost 7 bases and the J segment 0 bases; nucleotides outside the gene matches: 8. Germline V gives CDR1 LNHDA, CDR2 SQIVND (reference sequence). The CDR3 runs to 15 residues. CDR3 region: CASIPGQRANYGYTF. DNA for the CDR3: TGTGCCAGTATACCGGGACAGAGAGCTAACTATGGCTACACCTTC.

This chain links TRBV7-9 with TRBJ1-2, with TRBD1 matching 8 bases. Germline values: CDR1 SEHNR, CDR2 FQNEAQ (reference sequence). The J segment lost 4 bases and the V segment lost 0 bases, leaving 7 bases of the junction unmatched. This CDR3 comprises 16 residues. CDR3 sequence: CASSLAGQAGSYGYTF. In DNA, the CDR3 is TGTGCCAGCAGCTTAGCGGGACAGGCTGGCAGCTATGGCTACACCTTC.

The rearrangement joins TRBV2 to TRBJ2-7, with D possibly matching TRBD2 (7 bases). Trimming took 6 bases from V and 11 from J, leaving 20 bases between them. Germline V gene data show CDR1 as SNHLY and CDR2 as FYNNEI. The CDR3 is 13 amino acids. The CDR3 reads CASSAGRGGKEYF. CDR3 in DNA: TGTGCCAGCAGCGCAGGGAGGGGGGGTAAGGAGTACTTC.

The rearrangement joins TRBV12-3 or TRBV12-4 to TRBJ1-5; 8 bases match TRBD1. J lost 11 bases, V lost 2 bases, and 5 bases had no gene match. The CDR3 runs 13 residues. The CDR3 sequence: CASSLLRTGTQHF. CDR3 in DNA: TGTGCCAGCAGTTTACTTAGGACAGGGACCCAGCATTTT.

The chain combines TRBV7-9 with TRBJ1-5; D is unclear. CDR1 and CDR2 (germline): SEHNR, FQNEAQ (reference sequence). The CDR3 contains 14 residues. Trimming stripped 1 base from V and 4 bases from J, with 8 bases between. The CDR3 loop reads CASSLEGGNQPQHF. CDR3 bases: TGTGCCAGCAGCTTAGAAGGAGGAAATCAGCCCCAGCATTTT.

V is TRBV7-9 and J is TRBJ2-1; 8 bases map to TRBD1. The ends lost 5 bases at V and 6 bases at J; junction bases unmatched: 9. Germline assignment: CDR1 SEHNR and CDR2 FQNEAQ (reference sequence). This CDR3 spans 15 amino acids. CDR3: CASSPRTGSPNEQFF. In DNA, the CDR3 is TGTGCCAGCAGCCCCCGGACAGGGTCCCCCAATGAGCAGTTCTTC.

In this sample, this clone turned up a few times. This chain uses TRBV6-5 with TRBJ1-5; D unresolved. V shed 7 bases and J shed 5 bases, with 18 bases lying between them. CDR1 and CDR2 (germline): MNHEY, SVGAGI. The CDR3 sequence is 15 residues long. The DNA for the CDR3 is TGTGCCAGCACTATAGACGGAGAACACGATCAGCCCCAGCATTTT. This codes for CASTIDGEHDQPQHF.

This clone was seen only once. The CDR3 reads CASSPRLKAYGYTF. The CDR3 bases are TGTGCCAGCAGCCCTCGACTGAAGGCCTATGGCTACACCTTC. The chain links TRBV3-1 (or the pseudogene TRBV3-2) to TRBJ1-2; D gene uncertain. From germline, CDR1 is LGHDT and CDR2 YNNKEL (reference sequence). Between the trimmed V and J ends, which lost 4 bases and 4 bases, there was a span of 13 bases. The CDR3 length is 14 residues.

J is TRBJ2-7 and V is TRBV4-3; D remains unclear. The CDR3 loop spans 14 amino acids. V lost 5 bases and J 1 base, leaving 12 bases between the germline ends. CDR1 is LGHNA, CDR2 YSLEER, per germline. The CDR3 DNA reads TGCGCCAGCAGCAAAGGTCTCGTTTCCTACGAGCAGTACTTC. It translates to CASSKGLVSYEQYF.

The rearrangement links TRBV7-2 to TRBJ2-1; D unclear. The CDR3 has 13 residues. With 7 bases removed from V and 5 bases from J, the gap between germline ends came to 12 bases. Germline-derived CDR1 and CDR2 are SGHTA and FQGNSA. CDR3 sequence reads: CASKYSRNNEQFF. The DNA for the CDR3 is TGTGCCAGCAAATATAGCAGAAACAATGAGCAGTTCTTC.

The rearrangement uses TRBV15 and TRBJ1-3; 7 bases fit TRBD1. CDR1 and CDR2 (germline): LNHNV, YYDKDF (reference sequence). J gave up 4 bases and V 0 bases, and 9 bases lay outside the gene matches. The CDR3 has 17 amino acids. The CDR3 region is CATSRDGRDSSGNTIYF. The CDR3 DNA reads as TGTGCCACCAGCAGAGATGGTAGGGACAGCTCAGGAAACACCATATATTTT. Using reference TRBV15 and TRBJ1-3 for the parts outside the CDR3, the full variable domain is DAMVIQNPRYQVTQFGKPVTLSCSQTLNHNVMYWYQQKSSQAPKLLFHYYDKDFNNEADTPDNFQSRRPNTSFCFLDIRSPGLGDTAMYLCATSRDGRDSSGNTIYFGEGSWLTVV.

The chain uses TRBV27 and TRBJ2-1; 8 positions match TRBD2. The CDR3 has 17 amino acids. Per germline, CDR1 MNHEY and CDR2 SMNVEV (reference sequence). Trimming cost V 5 bases and J 7 bases; bases outside gene matches: 16. DNA for the CDR3: TGTGCCAGCAGTGGGCTGACTATAGCGGGATTTAAAAATGAGCAGTTCTTC. Translating gives CASSGLTIAGFKNEQFF.

The chain recombines TRBV6-6 with TRBJ2-1; maybe TRBD2 (6 bases). The CDR3 is 14 residues long. From germline, CDR1 is MNHNY and CDR2 SVGAGI (reference sequence). Trimming took off 6 bases at V and 10 bases at J, with 19 bases between the two ends. CDR3 sequence: CASRVTAGPGEQFF. CDR3 bases: TGTGCCAGCAGGGTTACGGCGGGACCGGGGGAGCAGTTCTTC.

The chain recombines TRBV3-1 (or the pseudogene TRBV3-2) with TRBJ1-4; 7 positions agree with TRBD1. The CDR3 covers 16 residues. The germline gives CDR1 LGHDT, CDR2 YNNKEL (reference sequence). V was pared by 3 bases and J by 7 bases, with 11 bases of the junction left unmatched. CDR3 in amino acids: CASSQTGSLLGEKLFF. CDR3 bases: TGTGCCAGCAGCCAGACAGGGTCTTTATTAGGTGAAAAACTGTTTTTT.

This chain joins TRBV3-1 (or the pseudogene TRBV3-2) and TRBJ1-5, with 10 bases lining up with TRBD1. Germline assignment: CDR1 LGHDT and CDR2 YNNKEL (reference sequence). J was trimmed by 6 bases and V by 4 bases; bases with no gene match: 6. CDR3 length: 15 amino acids. CDR3 nucleotide sequence: TGTGCCAGCAGCCTCGGGACAGGGGCGGGTCAGCCCCAGCATTTT. This gives the protein CASSLGTGAGQPQHF.

The CDR3 DNA is TGTGCCAGCAGCTTAGTACAGGGAGGCAATCAGCCCCAGCATTTT. It translates to CASSLVQGGNQPQHF. The chain joins TRBV7-2 to TRBJ1-5; the D gene is possibly TRBD1 (6 bases). The CDR3 length is 15 residues. V dropped 1 base and J dropped 2 bases, with 9 bases sitting between them. The V gene's germline CDR1 is SGHTA and CDR2 FQGNSA.

This chain uses TRBV20-1 with TRBJ2-7, with D maybe TRBD2 (6 bases). This CDR3 is 11 amino acids long. Trimming shortened V by 3 bases and J by 7 bases, and 10 bases separated the two germline ends. CDR1 and CDR2 from the germline V gene are DFQATT and SNEGSKA (reference sequence). CDR3 bases: TGCAGTGCTAGCCCGGGGGAAGAGCAGTACTTC. It is translated as CSASPGEEQYF.

The genes are TRBV28 and TRBJ2-1, with 9 bases fitting TRBD2. Germline V gene sequence: CDR1 MDHEN, CDR2 SYDVKM. The CDR3 consists of 16 residues. With V trimmed by 4 bases and J by 3 bases, 7 bases remained unmatched. The DNA for the CDR3 is TGTGCCAGCAGTTCGTCAGGAGCGGGAGGCTACAATGAGCAGTTCTTC. Translating it yields CASSSSGAGGYNEQFF.

In the case of this clone: Other nucleotide sequences from this sample produce the same CDR3. The chain joins TRBV5-1 to TRBJ1-1; 11 bases agree with TRBD1. The CDR3 spans 14 residues. CDR1 and CDR2 (germline): SGHRS, YFSETQ. Trimming removed 4 bases from V and 5 bases from J; junction bases left unmatched: 4. The CDR3 region has the DNA TGCGCCAGCAGCCCCGGGACAGGGGGGACTGAAGCTTTCTTT. Protein sequence: CASSPGTGGTEAFF.